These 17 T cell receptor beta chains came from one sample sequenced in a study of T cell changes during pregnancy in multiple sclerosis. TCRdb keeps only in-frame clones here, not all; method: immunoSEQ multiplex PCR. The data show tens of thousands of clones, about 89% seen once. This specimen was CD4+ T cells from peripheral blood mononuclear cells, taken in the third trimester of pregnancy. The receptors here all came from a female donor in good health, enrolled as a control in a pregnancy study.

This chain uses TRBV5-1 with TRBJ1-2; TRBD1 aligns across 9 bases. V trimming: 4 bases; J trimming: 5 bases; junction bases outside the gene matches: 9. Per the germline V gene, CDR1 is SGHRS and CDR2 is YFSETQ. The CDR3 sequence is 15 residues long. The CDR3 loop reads CASSRGTGITYGYTF. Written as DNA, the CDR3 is TGCGCCAGCAGCCGAGGGACAGGGATAACGTATGGCTACACCTTC.

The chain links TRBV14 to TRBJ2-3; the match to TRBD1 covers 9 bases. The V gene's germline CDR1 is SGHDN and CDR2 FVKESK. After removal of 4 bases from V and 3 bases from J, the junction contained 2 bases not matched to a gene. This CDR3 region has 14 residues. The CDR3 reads CASSRQGGTDTQYF. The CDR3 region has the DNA TGTGCCAGCAGCCGACAGGGGGGGACAGATACGCAGTATTTT. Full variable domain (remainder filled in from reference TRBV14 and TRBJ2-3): EAGVTQFPSHSVIEKGQTVTLRCDPISGHDNLYWYRRVMGKEIKFLLHFVKESKQDESGMPNNRFLAERTGGTYSTLKVQPAELEDSGVYFCASSRQGGTDTQYFGPGTRLTVL.

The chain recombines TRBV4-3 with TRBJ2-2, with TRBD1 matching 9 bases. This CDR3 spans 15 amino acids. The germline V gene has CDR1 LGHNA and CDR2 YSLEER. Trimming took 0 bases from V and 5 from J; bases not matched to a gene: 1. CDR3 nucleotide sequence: TGCGCCAGCAGCCAAGAGGGACAGGGTACCGGGGAGCTGTTTTTT. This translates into CASSQEGQGTGELFF.

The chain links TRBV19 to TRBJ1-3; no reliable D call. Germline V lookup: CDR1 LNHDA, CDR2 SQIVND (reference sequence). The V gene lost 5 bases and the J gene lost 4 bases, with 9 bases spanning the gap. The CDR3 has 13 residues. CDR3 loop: CASSRYAGNTIYF. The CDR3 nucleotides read TGTGCCAGTAGTCGGTACGCGGGAAACACCATATATTTT. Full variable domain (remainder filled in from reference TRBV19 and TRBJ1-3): DGGITQSPKYLFRKEGQNVTLSCEQNLNHDAMYWYRQDPGQGLRLIYYSQIVNDFQKGDIAEGYSVSREKKESFPLTVTSAQKNPTAFYLCASSRYAGNTIYFGEGSWLTVV.

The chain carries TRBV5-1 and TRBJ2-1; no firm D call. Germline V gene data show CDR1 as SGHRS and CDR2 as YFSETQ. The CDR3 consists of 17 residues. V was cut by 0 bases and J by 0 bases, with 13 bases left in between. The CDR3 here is CASSLEGRLPSYNEQFF. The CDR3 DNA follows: TGCGCCAGCAGCTTGGAAGGTCGACTTCCCTCCTACAATGAGCAGTTCTTC.

CDR3 DNA sequence: TGTGCCAGCAGCTTTGGACAGGGAGGGACAGATACGCAGTATTTT. It specifies CASSFGQGGTDTQYF. The chain is built from TRBV7-9 and TRBJ2-3; maybe TRBD1 (8 bases). Germline V gene sequence: CDR1 SEHNR, CDR2 FQNEAQ (reference sequence). The germline V and J ends were trimmed by 3 bases and 3 bases, with 13 bases remaining between them. The CDR3 is made up of 15 amino acids. The full variable domain, with the rest looked up from reference TRBV7-9 and TRBJ2-3, is DTGVSQNPRHKITKRGQNVTFRCDPISEHNRLYWYRQTLGQGPEFLTYFQNEAQLEKSRLLSDRFSAERPKGSFSTLEIQRTEQGDSAMYLCASSFGQGGTDTQYFGPGTRLTVL.

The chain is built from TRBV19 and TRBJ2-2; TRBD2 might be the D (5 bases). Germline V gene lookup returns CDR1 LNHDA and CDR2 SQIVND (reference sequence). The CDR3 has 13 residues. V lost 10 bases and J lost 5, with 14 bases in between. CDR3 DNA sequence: TGTGCCATTCAGGTGTCGGGAACCGGGGAGCTGTTTTTT. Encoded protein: CAIQVSGTGELFF.

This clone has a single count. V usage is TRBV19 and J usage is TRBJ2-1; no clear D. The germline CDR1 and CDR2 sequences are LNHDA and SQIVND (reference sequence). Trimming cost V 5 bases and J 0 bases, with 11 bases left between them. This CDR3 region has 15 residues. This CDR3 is CASSPRRSSYNEQFF. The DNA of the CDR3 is TGTGCCAGTAGTCCCCGGCGGAGCTCCTACAATGAGCAGTTCTTC.

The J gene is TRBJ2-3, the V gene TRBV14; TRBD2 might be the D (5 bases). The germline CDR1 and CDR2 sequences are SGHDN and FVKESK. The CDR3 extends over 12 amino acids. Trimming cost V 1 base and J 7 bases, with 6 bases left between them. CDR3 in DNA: TGTGCCAGCAGCCAAGCCGGGAATACGCAGTATTTT. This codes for CASSQAGNTQYF.

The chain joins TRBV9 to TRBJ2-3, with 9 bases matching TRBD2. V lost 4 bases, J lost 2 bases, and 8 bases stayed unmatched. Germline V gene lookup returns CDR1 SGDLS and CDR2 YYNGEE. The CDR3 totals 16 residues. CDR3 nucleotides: TGTGCCAGCAGCAAGACCAGCGGGAGGCACACAGATACGCAGTATTTT. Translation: CASSKTSGRHTDTQYF.

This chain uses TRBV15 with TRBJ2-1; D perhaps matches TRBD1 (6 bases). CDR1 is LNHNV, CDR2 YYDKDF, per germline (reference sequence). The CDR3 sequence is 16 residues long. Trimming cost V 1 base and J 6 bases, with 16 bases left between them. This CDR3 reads CATSRGGGGLSNEQFF. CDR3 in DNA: TGTGCCACCAGCAGAGGGGGTGGGGGCCTTAGCAATGAGCAGTTCTTC.

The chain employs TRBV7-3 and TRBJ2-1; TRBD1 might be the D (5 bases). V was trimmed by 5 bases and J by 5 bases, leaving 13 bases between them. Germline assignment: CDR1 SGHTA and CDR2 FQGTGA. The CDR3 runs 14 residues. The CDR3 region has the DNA TGTGCCAGCAGCCCCACTGACAGACACAATGAGCAGTTCTTC. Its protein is CASSPTDRHNEQFF.

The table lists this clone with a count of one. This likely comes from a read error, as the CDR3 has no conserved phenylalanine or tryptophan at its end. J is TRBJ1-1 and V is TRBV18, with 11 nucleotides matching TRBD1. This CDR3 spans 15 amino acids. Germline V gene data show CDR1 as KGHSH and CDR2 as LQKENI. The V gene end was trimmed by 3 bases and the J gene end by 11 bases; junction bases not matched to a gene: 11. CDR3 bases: TGTGCCAGCTCACCTTCGATCGGACAGGGGGCGCGGGCTTTCCTT. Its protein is CASSPSIGQGARAFL.

CDR3 sequence: CASSLESNTGELFF. CDR3 coding DNA: TGTGCCAGCAGCTTAGAGTCAAACACCGGGGAGCTGTTTTTT. This sequence joins TRBV11-3 and TRBJ2-2; D not certain. Trimming shortened V by 0 bases and J by 2 bases, and 4 bases separated the two germline ends. CDR3 length: 14 residues. The germline gives CDR1 SGHNT, CDR2 YENEEA. Based on the CDR3 plus reference TRBV11-3 and TRBJ2-2, the full variable domain is EAGVVQSPRYKIIEKKQPVAFWCNPISGHNTLYWYLQNLGQGPELLIRYENEEAVDDSQLPKDRFSAERLKGVDSTLKIQPAELGDSAVYLCASSLESNTGELFFGEGSRLTVL.

This chain's CDR3 is CASSRLAGGDTQYF. The CDR3 DNA reads TGTGCCAGCAGTAGACTAGCGGGAGGGGATACGCAGTATTTT. The rearrangement links TRBV28 to TRBJ2-3, with TRBD2 matching over 14 bases. The germline V gene encodes CDR1 MDHEN and CDR2 SYDVKM. V lost 5 bases, J lost 6 bases, and 1 base stayed unmatched. The CDR3 has 14 residues.

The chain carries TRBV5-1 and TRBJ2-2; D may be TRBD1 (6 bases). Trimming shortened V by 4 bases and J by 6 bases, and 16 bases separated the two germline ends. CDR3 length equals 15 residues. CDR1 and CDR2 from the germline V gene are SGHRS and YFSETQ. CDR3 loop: CASSPGTPKAGELFF. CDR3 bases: TGCGCCAGCAGCCCAGGGACACCCAAAGCCGGGGAGCTGTTTTTT.

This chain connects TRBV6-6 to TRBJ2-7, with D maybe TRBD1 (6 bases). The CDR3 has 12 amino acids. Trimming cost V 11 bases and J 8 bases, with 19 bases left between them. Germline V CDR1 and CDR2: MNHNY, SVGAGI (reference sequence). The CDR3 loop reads CAAGTPLLQQYF. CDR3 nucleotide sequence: TGTGCCGCCGGGACACCTCTTCTCCAGCAGTACTTC.